This entry lists 23 T cell receptor beta chains sequenced from one sample in a study of spatial heterogeneity in lung cancer. MiXCR, run by TCRdb on the 5' RACE reads, gives a single entry per CDR3 protein. The sample holds 110,000 or so distinct CDR3 sequences, 9.5% to 14% seen once. Time point indicated: blood at routine non-recurrence follow-up after resection. This specimen was PBMCs, taken at follow-up. The receptors shown here come from a female donor with early-stage non-small cell lung cancer.

V is TRBV7-2 and J is TRBJ2-1, with 8 bases fitting TRBD1. CDR3 length equals 15 residues. Germline V gene lookup returns CDR1 SGHTA and CDR2 FQGNSA. The J segment lost 2 bases and the V segment lost 5 bases, leaving 5 bases of the junction unmatched. The CDR3 sequence: CASSEDRGTYNEQFF. In DNA form, the CDR3 reads TGTGCCAGCAGCGAAGACAGGGGCACCTACAATGAGCAGTTCTTC.

This clonotype was seen a few times. The rearrangement uses TRBV9 and TRBJ2-2, with D tentatively TRBD1 or TRBD2 (5 bases each). Germline-derived CDR1 and CDR2 are SGDLS and YYNGEE. Between the trimmed V and J ends, which lost 4 bases and 6 bases, there was a span of 16 bases. The CDR3 consists of 15 residues. The CDR3 here is CASSPSQGAAGELFF. The CDR3 coding sequence is TGTGCCAGCAGCCCCAGTCAGGGAGCTGCCGGGGAGCTGTTTTTT.

The chain employs TRBV15 and TRBJ1-1; D gene uncertain. V gave up 4 bases and J gave up 0 bases, with 12 bases separating them. CDR1 is LNHNV, CDR2 YYDKDF, per germline (reference sequence). The CDR3 is made up of 15 amino acids. The CDR3 here is CATSINLQMNTEAFF. The CDR3, as DNA: TGTGCCACCAGCATTAATTTGCAGATGAACACTGAAGCTTTCTTT.

Only a few counts were recorded for this clonotype. The chain uses TRBV2 and TRBJ2-7; a possible D gene is TRBD1 (6 bases). CDR1 and CDR2 from the germline V gene are SNHLY and FYNNEI. This CDR3 has 13 residues. Trimming shortened V by 6 bases and J by 6 bases, and 15 bases separated the two germline ends. The CDR3 nucleotides are TGTGCCAGCAGCCGGGACACCTCCAGCGAGCAGTACTTC. Its translation: CASSRDTSSEQYF.

This clonotype has only a few counts. The chain combines TRBV25-1 with TRBJ2-1; D perhaps matches TRBD2 (6 bases). The CDR3 length is 15 residues. V was clipped by 2 bases and J by 0 bases, with 8 bases between them. In germline, CDR1 is MGHDK, CDR2 SYGVNS. The CDR3 region is CASSEAGSSYNEQFF. The CDR3 DNA sequence: TGTGCCAGCAGTGAAGCCGGGAGCTCCTACAATGAGCAGTTCTTC.

This clonotype was seen ten or more times. The chain is built from TRBV19 and TRBJ2-1, with D unresolved. Trimming took 6 bases from V and 9 from J, leaving 15 bases between them. Germline V lookup: CDR1 LNHDA, CDR2 SQIVND (reference sequence). This CDR3 spans 13 amino acids. This CDR3 is CASSPGPRSEQFF. The CDR3 DNA reads TGTGCCAGTAGCCCGGGCCCAAGGAGTGAGCAGTTCTTC.

This rearrangement joins TRBV19 to TRBJ2-3; D gene uncertain. The length of the CDR3 is 13 residues. The V gene's germline CDR1 is LNHDA and CDR2 SQIVND (reference sequence). The V and J ends lost 8 bases and 1 base respectively, with 10 bases between them. The CDR3 sequence is CASGVGGTDTQYF. CDR3 sequence (DNA): TGTGCCAGTGGCGTCGGAGGCACAGATACGCAGTATTTT.

This clonotype has a handful of counts. This sequence joins TRBV28 and TRBJ1-1; D unclear. The CDR3 covers 16 residues. V was pared by 2 bases and J by 1 base, with 14 bases between. The germline CDR1 and CDR2 sequences are MDHEN and SYDVKM. The CDR3 spells CASSLAPERWNTEAFF. CDR3 coding DNA: TGTGCCAGCAGTTTAGCCCCGGAGAGGTGGAACACTGAAGCTTTCTTT.

Ten or more counts support this clonotype. The DNA of the CDR3 is TGTGCCAGCAGTCAAAGAGCGGGAGAGGTAGAGACCCAGTACTTC. It specifies CASSQRAGEVETQYF. V and J are TRBV12-3 or TRBV12-4 and TRBJ2-5, with 8 bases identical to TRBD2. This CDR3 contains 15 residues. Trimming at V came to 5 bases and at J to 4 bases, leaving 9 bases not matched to a gene.

This clonotype was counted ten times or more. The rearrangement joins TRBV29-1 to TRBJ1-1; D might be TRBD1 (6 bases). Germline-derived CDR1 and CDR2 are SQVTM and ANQGSEA. Trimming stripped 4 bases from V and 5 bases from J, with 14 bases between. CDR3 size: 13 residues. CDR3 loop: CSVVWGAETEAFF. The CDR3 nucleotides read TGCAGCGTTGTCTGGGGGGCAGAGACTGAAGCTTTCTTT.

This chain uses TRBV7-2 with TRBJ1-2; D unclear. V gave up 1 base and J gave up 8 bases, with 11 bases separating them. The length of the CDR3 is 13 residues. Germline CDR1 is SGHTA and CDR2 is FQGNSA. The CDR3 DNA is TGTGCCAGCAGCTTAGTCCCAGGAAAGGGCTACACCTTC. Its protein product is CASSLVPGKGYTF.

V is TRBV28 and J is TRBJ1-1; D remains unclear. With 7 bases removed from V and 7 bases from J, the gap between germline ends came to 10 bases. The CDR3 runs 11 residues. Germline CDR1 MDHEN, CDR2 SYDVKM. CDR3 sequence: CASILSGEAFF. CDR3 bases: TGTGCCAGCATCTTAAGCGGTGAAGCTTTCTTT.

This clonotype showed up just a few times. The CDR3 here is CASSLLTAAETQYF. CDR3 DNA: TGTGCCAGCAGCTTATTAACTGCCGCAGAGACCCAGTACTTC. This sequence joins TRBV7-6 and TRBJ2-5; D is unresolved. The germline V and J ends were trimmed by 2 bases and 4 bases, with 11 bases remaining between them. This CDR3 is built from 14 residues. Germline V CDR1 and CDR2: SGHVS, FNYEAQ.

This clonotype was counted between two and nine times. The chain recombines TRBV29-1 with TRBJ1-2; D not certain. The length of the CDR3 is 14 residues. Trimming took 7 bases from V and 0 from J, leaving 15 bases between them. Germline-derived CDR1 and CDR2 are SQVTM and ANQGSEA. CDR3 region: CSAVGSGSNYGYTF. Here the CDR3 DNA reads TGCAGCGCCGTCGGATCCGGCTCTAACTATGGCTACACCTTC.

This clonotype was picked up a small number of times. The CDR3 DNA reads TGTGCCAGCAGCCAAGGCGCGACTAGCGACTCCACCGGGGAGCTGTTTTTT. Translating gives CASSQGATSDSTGELFF. The chain carries TRBV4-2 and TRBJ2-2, with TRBD2 matching 8 bases. Germline V lookup: CDR1 LGHNA, CDR2 YNFKEQ. This CDR3 is built from 17 residues. Trimming took 1 base from V and 4 from J; bases not matched to a gene: 8.

This clonotype was counted between two and nine times. The CDR3 sequence: CASSLVSSYEQYF. The CDR3 DNA is TGCGCCAGCAGCTTGGTGAGCTCCTACGAGCAGTACTTC. V gene TRBV5-1 combines with J gene TRBJ2-7; no definite D call. V lost 0 bases to trimming and J lost 0 bases, with 4 bases between them. Germline values: CDR1 SGHRS, CDR2 YFSETQ. The CDR3 is made up of 13 amino acids. Based on the CDR3 plus reference TRBV5-1 and TRBJ2-7, the full variable domain is KAGVTQTPRYLIKTRGQQVTLSCSPISGHRSVSWYQQTPGQGLQFLFEYFSETQRNKGNFPGRFSGRQFSNSRSEMNVSTLELGDSALYLCASSLVSSYEQYFGPGTRLTVT.

The J gene is TRBJ2-7, the V gene TRBV9, with TRBD1 matching over 10 bases. V was pared by 0 bases and J by 4 bases, with 4 bases of the junction left unmatched. CDR3 length: 15 residues. CDR1 and CDR2 from the germline V gene are SGDLS and YYNGEE. The CDR3: CASSVETGGRYEQYF. DNA for the CDR3: TGTGCCAGCAGCGTAGAGACAGGGGGCCGGTACGAGCAGTACTTC. Variable domain in full (rest from reference TRBV9 and TRBJ2-7): DSGVTQTPKHLITATGQRVTLRCSPRSGDLSVYWYQQSLDQGLQFLIQYYNGEERAKGNILERFSAQQFPDLHSELNLSSLELGDSALYFCASSVETGGRYEQYFGPGTRLTVT.

This clonotype appeared many times. The junction and the germline gene differ at one end; a read error may be behind it. The CDR3 protein is CASSLAAGPYEQFF. Written as DNA, the CDR3 is TGTGCCAGCAGCCTAGCGGCAGGGCCATATGAGCAGTTCTTC. The V and J genes are TRBV7-2 and TRBJ2-1, with TRBD2 identical over 7 bases. The CDR3 spans 14 residues. Germline CDR1 SGHTA, CDR2 FQGNSA.

V usage is TRBV2 and J usage is TRBJ2-7, with 13 bases that match TRBD2. The length of the CDR3 is 17 residues. Germline assignment: CDR1 SNHLY and CDR2 FYNNEI. V was clipped by 4 bases and J by 2 bases; unmatched bases: 8. The CDR3 spells CASSGGTSGKIPYEQYV. The CDR3 region has the DNA TGTGCCAGCAGTGGTGGGACTAGCGGGAAAATCCCCTACGAGCAGTACGTC.

Turning to this clonotype: A much bigger clone sits one base away, suggesting this may be a read error. This chain joins TRBV3-1 and TRBJ2-5, with unresolved D. The CDR3 length is 13 residues. Trimming took off 0 bases at V and 4 bases at J, with 6 bases between the two ends. Germline CDR1 is LGHDT and CDR2 is YNNKEL (reference sequence). The CDR3 coding sequence is TGTGCCAGCAGCCAAGACTACCGAGAGACCCAGTACTTC. It is translated as CASSQDYRETQYF.

CDR3 bases: TGTGCCAGCAGTTTGTACACAACGGGCTCCTACGAGCAGTACTTC. This sequence encodes CASSLYTTGSYEQYF. The chain uses TRBV28 and TRBJ2-7, with D uncertain. Germline CDR1 is MDHEN and CDR2 is SYDVKM. The CDR3 consists of 15 residues. V lost 3 bases and J 0 bases, leaving 12 bases between the germline ends. The variable domain in full, completed from reference TRBV28 and TRBJ2-7, reads DVKVTQSSRYLVKRTGEKVFLECVQDMDHENMFWYRQDPGLGLRLIYFSYDVKMKEKGDIPEGYSVSREKKERFSLILESASTNQTSMYLCASSLYTTGSYEQYFGPGTRLTVT.

The chain joins TRBV10-3 to TRBJ2-7, with 7 positions matching TRBD2. V lost 10 bases to trimming and J lost 3 bases; unmatched junction nucleotides: 12. This CDR3 has 14 amino acids. CDR1 and CDR2 (germline): ENHRY, SYGVKD. The CDR3 loop reads CATSEGGSLYEQYF. The DNA of the CDR3 is TGTGCCACCTCGGAGGGCGGGAGCCTCTACGAGCAGTACTTC.

In its sample, this clonotype was seen a few times. The CDR3 DNA reads as TGTGCCAGCAGCCCAGGGACTACTAGCAGTGCGGCCCAAGAGACCCAGTACTTC. As protein: CASSPGTTSSAAQETQYF. The chain employs TRBV9 and TRBJ2-5, with TRBD2 matching 7 bases. The CDR3 runs 18 residues. Germline V lookup: CDR1 SGDLS, CDR2 YYNGEE. The trim removed 4 bases at V and 1 base at J, leaving 16 bases unmatched.